The next 18 T cell receptor beta chains were all read from a single sample in a study of blood T cells in healthy people across ages. It was with a sample-barcoded 5' primer and a J-beta primer mix that a second PCR of roughly 7 to 12 cycles was run. TCRdb reanalysed the 5' RACE reads using MiXCR and keeps one entry per CDR3 protein. The sample includes about 380,000 distinct CDR3 sequences, 50% to 60% of them seen just once. The sample consisted of blood. Source of these receptors: a man aged 55 to 70 in good health.

As regards this clonotype: As the CDR3 is not closed by the conserved phenylalanine or tryptophan, this likely results from a read error. The gene calls are TRBV13 and TRBJ1-2, with D possibly matching TRBD1 (6 bases). Germline lookup yields CDR1 PRHDT and CDR2 FYEKMQ (reference sequence). This CDR3 is built from 11 residues. V dropped 5 bases and J dropped 5 bases, with 6 bases sitting between them. CDR3 residues: CASSDRYGYTL. CDR3 nucleotide sequence: TGTGCCAGCAGCGACAGGTATGGCTACACCTTA.

This clonotype was seen more than once but under ten times. This rearrangement joins TRBV30 to TRBJ2-2; the match to TRBD1 covers 8 bases. Per germline, CDR1 GTSNPN and CDR2 SVGIG (reference sequence). Losses at the gene ends were 0 bases for V and 6 bases for J; bases not matched to a gene: 6. The CDR3 is 15 residues long. The CDR3 nucleotides are TGTGCCTGGAGTGTACTACCAGGGGGCTCCGGGGAGCTGTTTTTT. Encoded protein: CAWSVLPGGSGELFF.

The chain joins TRBV2 to TRBJ2-3, with D unresolved. CDR3 length equals 15 residues. CDR1 is SNHLY, CDR2 FYNNEI, per germline. Trimming removed 9 bases from V and 1 base from J, with 17 bases in between. CDR3 DNA: TGTGCCAGTGTCGCACACCGCGACCGCACAGATACGCAGTATTTT. This codes for CASVAHRDRTDTQYF.

The chain employs TRBV6-4 and TRBJ1-1; possible D gene TRBD1, 5 bases. CDR3 length: 13 residues. Germline lookup yields CDR1 MRHNA and CDR2 SNTAGT. V lost 3 bases and J 4 bases, leaving 9 bases between the germline ends. This CDR3 is CASSEGASTEAFF. The CDR3, as DNA: TGTGCCAGCAGTGAAGGGGCCAGCACTGAAGCTTTCTTT.

This clonotype has just a few counts. This chain links TRBV5-1 with TRBJ1-5, with a possible D match to TRBD1 (5 bases). V was cut by 1 base and J by 8 bases, with 13 bases left in between. The germline gives CDR1 SGHRS, CDR2 YFSETQ. There are 14 residues in the CDR3. In DNA, the CDR3 is TGCGCCAGCAGCTTGCTCTGCAGGGTGAAGCCCCAGCATTTT. It yields the protein CASSLLCRVKPQHF.

This chain connects TRBV28 to TRBJ2-5, with D unclear. The J call may be in error: the DNA end matches TRBJ2-7 better. Germline V gives CDR1 MDHEN, CDR2 SYDVKM. CDR3 size: 13 residues. The CDR3 sequence is CASSSHNGCEQYF. DNA for the CDR3: TGTGCCAGCAGTTCCCATAATGGCTGCGAGCAGTACTTC.

The chain uses TRBV6-1 and TRBJ2-3; TRBD1 might be the D (6 bases). Trimming shortened V by 3 bases and J by 1 base, and 11 bases separated the two germline ends. Per the germline V gene, CDR1 is MNHNS and CDR2 is SASEGT. The CDR3 sequence is 15 residues long. CDR3: CASSEPGQGTDTQYF. The CDR3 DNA reads TGTGCCAGCAGTGAGCCGGGACAAGGCACAGATACGCAGTATTTT.

In its sample, this clonotype was seen a few times. This chain joins TRBV12-3 or TRBV12-4 and TRBJ2-3, with D unclear. V was trimmed by 5 bases and J by 6 bases, leaving 12 bases between them. CDR3 length: 13 residues. CDR3 in amino acids: CASSLPGSDTQYF. As DNA, the CDR3 is TGTGCCAGCAGTCTCCCAGGTTCTGATACGCAGTATTTT.

DNA for the CDR3: TGTGCCAGCAGCTGGCCAGGTGAGCAGTTCTTC. This encodes CASSWPGEQFF. The chain uses TRBV6-2 or TRBV6-3 and TRBJ2-1; no clear D. The V gene lost 6 bases and the J gene lost 9 bases, with 9 bases spanning the gap. The CDR3 loop spans 11 amino acids. Germline lookup yields CDR1 MNHEY and CDR2 SVGEGT.

In DNA form, the CDR3 reads TGTGCCAGCAGTTTAAATGGGCCCGGCCTTTTTGTTAGCACAGATACGCAGTATTTT. Amino acid sequence: CASSLNGPGLFVSTDTQYF. J is TRBJ2-3 and V is TRBV27; no clear D. CDR1 and CDR2 (germline): MNHEY, SMNVEV (reference sequence). V was pared by 2 bases and J by 0 bases, with 21 bases between. The CDR3 spans 19 residues.

J is TRBJ2-1 and V is TRBV24-1, with 10 positions matching TRBD2. V shed 1 base, J shed 7 bases, and the junction held 6 bases outside the gene matches. CDR3 length equals 16 residues. Germline lookup yields CDR1 KGHDR and CDR2 SFDVKD. CDR3 coding DNA: TGTGCCACCAGTGATTTCGGAACTAGCGGGATTAATGAGCAGTTCTTC. Amino acids: CATSDFGTSGINEQFF.

J is TRBJ2-7 and V is TRBV6-2 or TRBV6-3; TRBD1 aligns across 7 bases. CDR1 and CDR2 from the germline V gene are MNHEY and SVGEGT. V was clipped by 10 bases and J by 4 bases; unmatched bases: 19. This CDR3 is 16 amino acids long. The CDR3 is CANSRNTAGTEYEQYF. The CDR3 coding sequence is TGTGCCAACAGCCGTAACACAGCCGGGACAGAATACGAGCAGTACTTC.

The chain joins TRBV7-9 to TRBJ2-7, with D maybe TRBD2 (6 bases). The CDR3 is 13 residues long. The V end was cut by 5 bases, the J end by 3 bases, with 11 bases between. Germline lookup yields CDR1 SEHNR and CDR2 FQNEAQ (reference sequence). This CDR3 is CASSPRTNYEQYF. The CDR3 DNA reads as TGTGCCAGCAGCCCAAGGACTAACTACGAGCAGTACTTC.

This rearrangement joins TRBV7-9 to TRBJ1-2; tentatively, D is TRBD1 (5 bases). Looked up from germline, CDR1 is SEHNR and CDR2 is FQNEAQ (reference sequence). The V and J ends lost 5 bases and 4 bases respectively, with 11 bases between them. This CDR3 has 13 amino acids. Written as DNA, the CDR3 is TGTGCCAGCAGCCGGGACGGCTCCTATGGCTACACCTTC. Protein sequence: CASSRDGSYGYTF. Based on the CDR3 plus reference TRBV7-9 and TRBJ1-2, the full variable domain is DTGVSQNPRHKITKRGQNVTFRCDPISEHNRLYWYRQTLGQGPEFLTYFQNEAQLEKSRLLSDRFSAERPKGSFSTLEIQRTEQGDSAMYLCASSRDGSYGYTFGSGTRLTVV.

This clonotype has more than one count but fewer than ten. The gene calls are TRBV5-1 and TRBJ2-7, with D uncertain. The CDR3 covers 14 residues. Germline V lookup: CDR1 SGHRS, CDR2 YFSETQ. Trimming removed 0 bases from V and 1 base from J, with 8 bases in between. CDR3 sequence reads: CASSLVPDSYEQYF. In DNA, the CDR3 is TGCGCCAGCAGCTTGGTACCAGATTCCTACGAGCAGTACTTC.

Ten or more counts support this clonotype. The DNA of the CDR3 is TGCGCCAGCAGCCCACGGACAGGAAATTACGAGCAGTACTTC. It yields the protein CASSPRTGNYEQYF. The chain employs TRBV5-1 and TRBJ2-7; 7 bases fit TRBD1. This CDR3 comprises 14 residues. In germline, CDR1 is SGHRS, CDR2 YFSETQ. V gave up 4 bases and J gave up 4 bases; unmatched junction bases: 8.

V usage is TRBV27 and J usage is TRBJ2-1; 14 positions agree with TRBD2. The CDR3 spans 17 residues. Per the germline V gene, CDR1 is MNHEY and CDR2 is SMNVEV (reference sequence). V was pared by 5 bases and J by 1 base, with 4 bases of the junction left unmatched. CDR3 region: CASSPRTSGRSYNEQFF. The CDR3 nucleotides are TGTGCCAGCAGTCCAAGGACTAGCGGGAGGTCCTACAATGAGCAGTTCTTC.

The CDR3 DNA reads TGTGCCAGCAGTTTCCCCGACAGGGACTCCTACGAGCAGTACTTC. It specifies CASSFPDRDSYEQYF. The chain employs TRBV27 and TRBJ2-7, with TRBD1 matching 7 bases. The trim removed 3 bases at V and 0 bases at J, leaving 5 bases unmatched. The length of the CDR3 is 15 residues. Germline loops: CDR1 MNHEY, CDR2 SMNVEV (reference sequence).